This T cell receptor (beta chain) was identified during a study of a mutant IDH1 vaccine in newly diagnosed glioma. About the research overall: Treated individuals were about 60% male and about 38% female, averaging roughly 38 years of age.

CDR1 and CDR2 from the germline V gene are SGHVS and FQNEAQ. The CDR3 loop spans 12 amino acids. V was clipped by 7 bases and J by 7 bases, with 11 bases between them. Concerning this clone: The target antigen is unknown.

Clones were read by immunoSEQ multiplex PCR, and TCRdb kept only the in-frame ones, dropping some. Of over 80,000 clones detected, approximately 80% appear once; the ten largest clones hold more than 5%. Time point indicated: week 47, end of study. Vaccination used 300 ug of mutant IDH1 20-mer peptide per dose, with topical imiquimod. The donors had new WHO grade 3 or 4 astrocytomas; these were IDH1-mutant and ATRX-lost. The chain links TRBV7-8 to TRBJ2-1; D call uncertain. The source material was PBMCs, sampled from a glioma patient whose treatment included an IDH1 peptide vaccine. The clonotype originates from a man in his forties with glioma. DNA for the CDR3: TGTGCCAGCACCAAGCCCGGGAATGAGCAGTTCTTC. Amino acid sequence: CASTKPGNEQFF.